This T cell receptor beta chain stems from a study of identical twins. The CDR3 totals 12 residues. Between the trimmed V and J ends, which lost 6 bases and 1 base, there was a span of 9 bases. Germline V gene data show CDR1 as DFQATT and CDR2 as SNEGSKA (reference sequence). Turning to this clonotype: Its matching antigen is unknown.

TCRdb re-analysed the 5' RACE reads in MiXCR, keeping a single row per CDR3 protein. The sample contains under 900,000 distinct CDR3 sequences, 10% to 15% of which appear only once. General study findings and limits: Monozygotic twin pairs showed more out-of-frame TCR alpha sharing than models estimated.

Another study also made use of these data, one on yellow fever vaccine responses in identical twins. That publication notes: Twins reportedly showed a vaccine T cell response that seemed partly convergent and partly personalized.

The chain recombines TRBV20-1 with TRBJ1-1; D is unclear. The receptor comes from a woman between 18 and 29 years old in good health. Sequenced material: PBMCs. DNA for the CDR3: TGCAGTGCAACCGACCCGAACACTGAAGCTTTCTTT. Its translation: CSATDPNTEAFF.